This T cell receptor (beta chain) was identified in a study of cytomegalovirus exposure and HLA in healthy donors. Deletions cut 0 bases from V and 9 bases from J, with 10 bases between. The CDR3 sequence is 13 residues long. CDR1 SGHTS and CDR2 YDEGEE come from the germline V gene. It was with 60 Vbeta and 13 Jbeta primers that the PCR ran. Sequencing was performed with immunoSEQ multiplex PCR; in TCRdb, only in-frame clones are kept and a portion is missing. The table has 80,000 or so clones, about 80% seen once; the top ten hold about 3.5%. The chain uses TRBV5-8 and TRBJ2-4, with a weak D call TRBD2 (6 bases). This receptor was identified in a man aged 40-50 years in good health and CMV-seronegative. The sequenced sample was PBMCs. The chain's CDR3 is CASSLGQGGIQYF. The CDR3 DNA is TGTGCCAGCAGCTTGGGCCAGGGAGGCATTCAGTACTTC.